A single sample gave rise to the 28 T cell receptor beta chains below, sequenced in a study of graft-versus-host responses after intestinal transplantation. What these receptors recognize is not known. TCRdb's copy holds only in-frame clones and misses some; the assay was immunoSEQ multiplex PCR. The sample has over 100,000 clones; approximately 90% are singletons. Sequencing used unstimulated CD4+ T cells sorted from spleen or lymph node cells, obtained before transplant. Receptors originate from a human donor who was the organ donor for an intestinal transplant.

V usage is TRBV10-3 and J usage is TRBJ2-7; D is unresolved. Germline assignment: CDR1 ENHRY and CDR2 SYGVKD. CDR3 length: 15 residues. Trimming took 2 bases from V and 3 from J, leaving 14 bases between them. The CDR3 nucleotides are TGTGCCATCAGTGAGAAGCAACCACCAGACTACGAGCAGTACTTC. Translating gives CAISEKQPPDYEQYF.

The gene calls are TRBV6-5 and TRBJ2-1, with D possibly matching TRBD1 (6 bases). The CDR3 contains 15 residues. The germline gives CDR1 MNHEY, CDR2 SVGAGI. Trimming removed 5 bases from V and 4 bases from J, with 15 bases in between. The CDR3 here is CASSSHRVDYNEQFF. The CDR3 DNA reads TGTGCCAGCAGTAGCCACAGGGTCGATTACAATGAGCAGTTCTTC.

This clone was observed a single time. The V call is TRBV6-6, the J call TRBJ1-2; 8 bases map to TRBD1. The length of the CDR3 is 14 residues. Trimming took 2 bases from V and 5 from J; bases not matched to a gene: 4. The V gene's germline CDR1 is MNHNY and CDR2 SVGAGI (reference sequence). As DNA, the CDR3 is TGTGCCAGCAGTTACGATGGACAGGGTTATGGCTACACCTTC. Translating gives CASSYDGQGYGYTF.

This clone was picked up one time. The same CDR3 is also encoded by other DNA sequences in this sample. The genes are TRBV18 and TRBJ2-5; no clear D gene. This CDR3 has 12 residues. Trimming cost V 3 bases and J 2 bases, with 4 bases left between them. Germline CDR1 is KGHSH and CDR2 is LQKENI. CDR3 in amino acids: CASSPPQETQYF. The DNA of the CDR3 is TGTGCCAGCTCACCCCCACAAGAGACCCAGTACTTC.

The rearrangement joins TRBV19 to TRBJ1-4, with no clear D. V was shortened by 1 base and J by 6 bases, with 9 bases between the two germline ends. The germline V gene encodes CDR1 LNHDA and CDR2 SQIVND (reference sequence). The CDR3 is 14 amino acids. CDR3 loop: CASSIALRDEKLFF. CDR3 nucleotide sequence: TGTGCCAGTAGTATAGCTCTAAGGGATGAAAAACTGTTTTTT.

The V call is TRBV28, the J call TRBJ2-2; 11 bases line up with TRBD1. Losses at the gene ends were 6 bases for V and 4 bases for J; bases not matched to a gene: 7. Germline lookup yields CDR1 MDHEN and CDR2 SYDVKM. The CDR3 length is 16 residues. Written as DNA, the CDR3 is TGTGCCAGCAGCGTGCCCGGGACAGGGGGCACCGGGGAGCTGTTTTTT. Translated, it gives CASSVPGTGGTGELFF.

V is TRBV9 and J is TRBJ2-1; 7 bases match TRBD2. The CDR3 runs 14 residues. Germline V gene data show CDR1 as SGDLS and CDR2 as YYNGEE. V lost 0 bases and J lost 7; bases outside the gene matches: 4. CDR3 bases: TGTGCCAGCAGCGTAGCGGGAGGATGGAATGAGCAGTTCTTC. Protein: CASSVAGGWNEQFF.

The chain combines TRBV18 with TRBJ2-5; a weak D match, TRBD2 (5 bases). The CDR3 contains 16 residues. Per the germline V gene, CDR1 is KGHSH and CDR2 is LQKENI. V gave up 3 bases and J gave up 4 bases, with 18 bases separating them. Here the CDR3 reads CASSPRGSRWVETQYF. CDR3 coding DNA: TGTGCCAGCTCACCGCGAGGGAGTCGGTGGGTAGAGACCCAGTACTTC. Full variable domain (missing parts from reference TRBV18 and TRBJ2-5): NAGVMQNPRHLVRRRGQEARLRCSPMKGHSHVYWYRQLPEEGLKFMVYLQKENIIDESGMPKERFSAEFPKEGPSILRIQQVVRGDSAAYFCASSPRGSRWVETQYFGPGTRLLVL.

The CDR3 is CASSRTDRSIYQPQHF. The CDR3, as DNA: TGTGCCAGTAGTCGAACGGACAGATCAATTTATCAGCCCCAGCATTTT. The chain employs TRBV19 and TRBJ1-5, with D possibly being TRBD1 (6 bases). The CDR3 totals 16 residues. The V gene's germline CDR1 is LNHDA and CDR2 SQIVND (reference sequence). Trimming stripped 5 bases from V and 5 bases from J, with 19 bases between. Full variable domain (remainder filled in from reference TRBV19 and TRBJ1-5): DGGITQSPKYLFRKEGQNVTLSCEQNLNHDAMYWYRQDPGQGLRLIYYSQIVNDFQKGDIAEGYSVSREKKESFPLTVTSAQKNPTAFYLCASSRTDRSIYQPQHFGDGTRLSIL.

This sequence joins TRBV21-1 and TRBJ1-5. TRBV21-1 is tagged as a pseudogene. The CDR3 consists of 14 residues. The CDR3 loop reads CASNQGRLNQPQHF. CDR3 coding DNA: TGTGCCAGCAACCAGGGACGGCTCAATCAGCCCCAGCATTTT.

This clone has only one observation. The chain couples TRBV9 to TRBJ1-3; tentative D call: TRBD1 (5 bases). V dropped 4 bases and J dropped 4 bases, with 24 bases sitting between them. The germline gives CDR1 SGDLS, CDR2 YYNGEE. This CDR3 has 18 residues. The CDR3 region is CASSLPLTAKGSGNTIYF. The CDR3 nucleotides are TGTGCCAGCAGCCTTCCTTTGACAGCCAAGGGATCGGGAAACACCATATATTTT.

J is TRBJ2-7 and V is TRBV2; 12 bases fit TRBD2. CDR1 and CDR2 from the germline V gene are SNHLY and FYNNEI. The CDR3 spans 15 residues. With 4 bases clipped from V and 2 bases from J, the junction kept 3 bases outside the gene matches. CDR3: CASSAASGRAYEQYF. The CDR3 region has the DNA TGTGCCAGCAGTGCCGCTAGCGGGAGGGCCTACGAGCAGTACTTC.

The gene calls are TRBV9 and TRBJ2-2; a possible D gene is TRBD1 (6 bases). Germline-derived CDR1 and CDR2 are SGDLS and YYNGEE. This CDR3 is 15 amino acids long. V lost 3 bases and J 1 base, leaving 10 bases between the germline ends. The CDR3 sequence is CASSEDRLNTGELFF. The CDR3 region has the DNA TGTGCCAGCAGCGAGGACAGACTGAACACCGGGGAGCTGTTTTTT.

The J gene is TRBJ2-5, the V gene TRBV5-1; D possibly matches TRBD1 or TRBD2 (5 bases each). The CDR3 totals 14 residues. Germline-derived CDR1 and CDR2 are SGHRS and YFSETQ. Trimming stripped 0 bases from V and 0 bases from J, with 6 bases between. This chain's CDR3 is CASSLAGHQETQYF. For the CDR3, the DNA is TGCGCCAGCAGCTTGGCGGGACACCAAGAGACCCAGTACTTC.

This chain connects TRBV19 to TRBJ2-1; unclear D gene. Germline CDR1 is LNHDA and CDR2 is SQIVND (reference sequence). The germline V and J ends were trimmed by 4 bases and 0 bases, with 4 bases remaining between them. The CDR3 is 13 residues long. The DNA for the CDR3 is TGTGCCAGTAGTAAGAGCTCCTACAATGAGCAGTTCTTC. It yields the protein CASSKSSYNEQFF. Supplemented by reference TRBV19 and TRBJ2-1, the full variable domain reads DGGITQSPKYLFRKEGQNVTLSCEQNLNHDAMYWYRQDPGQGLRLIYYSQIVNDFQKGDIAEGYSVSREKKESFPLTVTSAQKNPTAFYLCASSKSSYNEQFFGPGTRLTVL.

The rearrangement uses TRBV20-1 and TRBJ2-7, with D uncertain. The CDR3 consists of 11 residues. CDR1 and CDR2 (germline): DFQATT, SNEGSKA (reference sequence). V gave up 5 bases and J gave up 6 bases, with 11 bases separating them. In DNA, the CDR3 is TGCAGTGCTCAAGCCTGGGGCGAGCAGTACTTC. Translated: CSAQAWGEQYF.

The table lists this clone with a few counts. Distinct nucleotide sequences in the sample also encode this CDR3. The chain is built from TRBV5-1 and TRBJ1-2; no definite D call. Germline lookup yields CDR1 SGHRS and CDR2 YFSETQ. The V gene lost 0 bases and the J gene lost 0 bases, with 6 bases spanning the gap. The length of the CDR3 is 14 residues. The CDR3 spells CASSLEGSNYGYTF. CDR3 nucleotide sequence: TGCGCCAGCAGCTTGGAGGGATCTAACTATGGCTACACCTTC.

This sequence joins TRBV11-3 and TRBJ2-3, with D possibly being TRBD1 or TRBD2 (5 bases each). The V end lost 5 bases, the J end lost 5 bases, and 11 bases lay between the germline ends. Per germline, CDR1 SGHNT and CDR2 YENEEA. The CDR3 length is 13 residues. The CDR3, as DNA: TGTGCCAGCAGCACCCGTGGGGGAGATACGCAGTATTTT. Protein product: CASSTRGGDTQYF.

The chain has TRBV7-9 and TRBJ2-1; D ambiguous. This CDR3 region has 13 residues. Per the germline V gene, CDR1 is SEHNR and CDR2 is FQNEAQ (reference sequence). Trimming stripped 1 base from V and 5 bases from J, with 6 bases between. The CDR3 DNA reads TGTGCCAGCAGCTTAGGAAGGCACAATGAGCAGTTCTTC. The encoded protein is CASSLGRHNEQFF.

This chain uses TRBV30 with TRBJ2-1; D is unclear. The CDR3 is 14 amino acids. Germline V lookup: CDR1 GTSNPN, CDR2 SVGIG (reference sequence). Trimming shortened V by 3 bases and J by 8 bases, and 17 bases separated the two germline ends. The CDR3 loop reads CAWSPSFSGDEQFF. The CDR3 DNA sequence: TGTGCCTGGAGCCCATCCTTCTCTGGGGATGAGCAGTTCTTC.

This chain uses TRBV7-2 with TRBJ2-1; 7 nucleotides match TRBD2. CDR1 and CDR2 (germline): SGHTA, FQGNSA. Trimming took 1 base from V and 7 from J; bases not matched to a gene: 7. CDR3 length: 15 residues. Written as DNA, the CDR3 is TGTGCCAGCAGCTTAGGGGGCCTAGCGGAAAATGAGCAGTTCTTC. Translating gives CASSLGGLAENEQFF. Supplemented by reference TRBV7-2 and TRBJ2-1, the full variable domain reads GAGVSQSPSNKVTEKGKDVELRCDPISGHTALYWYRQSLGQGLEFLIYFQGNSAPDKSGLPSDRFSAERTGGSVSTLTIQRTQQEDSAVYLCASSLGGLAENEQFFGPGTRLTVL.

This clone was recorded once. J is TRBJ1-4 and V is TRBV28, with a tentative D call TRBD1 (6 bases). V lost 6 bases and J lost 10, with 18 bases in between. Per the germline V gene, CDR1 is MDHEN and CDR2 is SYDVKM. The length of the CDR3 is 14 residues. The DNA of the CDR3 is TGTGCCAGCAGCCCCGGGGGGCGCGGAGGAAAACTGTTTTTT. Amino acids: CASSPGGRGGKLFF.

The chain joins TRBV19 to TRBJ2-3; no definite D call. CDR1 is LNHDA and CDR2 is SQIVND in the germline V gene (reference sequence). V was cut by 5 bases and J by 0 bases, with 6 bases left in between. The CDR3 contains 13 residues. The CDR3 is CASSPQSTDTQYF. DNA for the CDR3: TGTGCCAGTAGTCCTCAGAGCACAGATACGCAGTATTTT.

The chain links TRBV5-4 to TRBJ2-7; TRBD2 is a possible D gene (6 bases). V lost 4 bases, J lost 0 bases, and 11 bases lay in between. The CDR3 consists of 14 residues. The germline gives CDR1 SGHNT, CDR2 YYREEE (reference sequence). Here the CDR3 DNA reads TGTGCCAGCAGCCCGGGACTGATCTCCTACGAGCAGTACTTC. It translates to CASSPGLISYEQYF.

A remark on this clone: The same CDR3 arises from other DNA sequences in this sample as well. This sequence joins TRBV5-1 and TRBJ2-3; D tentatively reads TRBD1 or TRBD2 (5 bases each). The CDR3 extends over 14 amino acids. Trimming stripped 0 bases from V and 0 bases from J, with 5 bases between. Germline lookup yields CDR1 SGHRS and CDR2 YFSETQ. The CDR3 DNA reads as TGCGCCAGCAGCTTGGGGGGGAGCACAGATACGCAGTATTTT. Encoded protein: CASSLGGSTDTQYF.

This clone was recorded a few times. CDR3 DNA sequence: TGTGCCAGCAGACAGACAGGGTATCTTGAAAAACTGTTTTTT. Protein: CASRQTGYLEKLFF. The chain combines TRBV6-6 with TRBJ1-4, with 7 bases that match TRBD1. Germline V gene data show CDR1 as MNHNY and CDR2 as SVGAGI (reference sequence). The CDR3 consists of 14 residues. Losses at the gene ends were 6 bases for V and 7 bases for J; bases not matched to a gene: 8.

This chain connects TRBV10-3 to TRBJ1-4, with D possibly being TRBD1 (5 bases). The germline CDR1 and CDR2 sequences are ENHRY and SYGVKD. The CDR3 length is 14 residues. V gave up 2 bases and J gave up 2 bases, with 6 bases separating them. The chain's CDR3 is CAISETGTNEKLFF. The CDR3 DNA is TGTGCCATCAGTGAGACAGGCACTAATGAAAAACTGTTTTTT.

The J gene is TRBJ1-2, the V gene TRBV27; D might be TRBD1 (5 bases). The germline V gene has CDR1 MNHEY and CDR2 SMNVEV (reference sequence). The CDR3 has 14 amino acids. V was shortened by 5 bases and J by 2 bases, with 12 bases between the two germline ends. The CDR3 DNA reads TGTGCCAGCAGTCCCCAGGGAGGAAACTATGGCTACACCTTC. This sequence encodes CASSPQGGNYGYTF.